The 27 T cell receptor beta chains below come from one sample, sequenced in a study of beta chain features in type 1 diabetes. Expressed TCRB transcripts were sequenced because the isolated RNA had all been reverse transcribed beforehand. Clones were sequenced by immunoSEQ multiplex PCR, and TCRdb holds only the in-frame ones, with some missing. Of roughly 450,000 clones listed, over 10% were seen once; the top ten hold 0.045% to 0.06%. Material for sequencing was naive CD4+ T cells from blood. These receptors were collected from a woman aged 18-30 years in good health.

This clone was observed a few times. The V gene is TRBV4-2, the J gene TRBJ2-5; tentative D call: TRBD1 (5 bases). Germline lookup yields CDR1 LGHNA and CDR2 YNFKEQ. Trimming stripped 1 base from V and 1 base from J, with 7 bases between. This CDR3 region has 14 residues. The CDR3 coding sequence is TGTGCCAGCAGCCAAGTGGGGCCCCAAGAGACCCAGTACTTC. Amino acids: CASSQVGPQETQYF.

This clone was seen more than once but under ten times. This chain's CDR3 is CASSPSRDSLQFF. In nucleotides, the CDR3 is TGTGCCAGCTCACCATCCCGGGACAGTTTGCAGTTCTTC. This rearrangement joins TRBV18 to TRBJ2-1, with 7 bases aligning to TRBD1. The germline V gene has CDR1 KGHSH and CDR2 LQKENI. V shed 2 bases and J 12 bases; nucleotides not matched to a gene: 7. The CDR3 is made up of 13 amino acids. The variable domain in full, completed from reference TRBV18 and TRBJ2-1, reads NAGVMQNPRHLVRRRGQEARLRCSPMKGHSHVYWYRQLPEEGLKFMVYLQKENIIDESGMPKERFSAEFPKEGPSILRIQQVVRGDSAAYFCASSPSRDSLQFFGPGTRLTVL.

V usage is TRBV25-1 and J usage is TRBJ2-5; 11 bases agree with TRBD2. V was pared by 11 bases and J by 3 bases, with 8 bases of the junction left unmatched. The CDR3 is 14 amino acids. From germline, CDR1 is MGHDK and CDR2 SYGVNS. DNA of the CDR3: TGTGCCCAAAGTAGCGGGGGGGCGGAAGAGACCCAGTACTTC. This sequence encodes CAQSSGGAEETQYF.

The V call is TRBV5-1, the J call TRBJ2-1; D uncertain. Germline CDR1 is SGHRS and CDR2 is YFSETQ. The length of the CDR3 is 13 residues. V was pared by 0 bases and J by 6 bases, with 7 bases between. The CDR3 sequence: CASSLEGPNEQFF. CDR3 sequence (DNA): TGCGCCAGCAGCTTGGAAGGGCCCAATGAGCAGTTCTTC.

V is TRBV7-8 and J is TRBJ1-2; D call uncertain. V gave up 5 bases and J gave up 4 bases, with 11 bases separating them. From germline, CDR1 is SGHVS and CDR2 FQNEAQ. The CDR3 has 13 amino acids. The CDR3 nucleotides are TGTGCCAGCAGCCCCCGGACTGCCTATGGCTACACCTTC. This translates into CASSPRTAYGYTF.

V is TRBV7-2 and J is TRBJ2-7, with TRBD1 matching over 9 bases. The germline gives CDR1 SGHTA, CDR2 FQGNSA. V lost 4 bases and J lost 3; bases outside the gene matches: 7. This CDR3 region has 15 residues. This CDR3 is CASSSWTGANYEQYF. As DNA, the CDR3 is TGTGCCAGCAGCTCCTGGACAGGGGCGAACTACGAGCAGTACTTC.

This clone was seen a few times. The chain joins TRBV30 to TRBJ2-1; the match to TRBD2 covers 14 bases. Germline V gene data show CDR1 as GTSNPN and CDR2 as SVGIG (reference sequence). This CDR3 comprises 17 residues. V was pared by 1 base and J by 8 bases, with 10 bases of the junction left unmatched. The CDR3 protein is CAWSERGTSGSVYEQFF. The CDR3 DNA sequence: TGTGCCTGGAGTGAAAGGGGGACTAGCGGGAGTGTTTATGAGCAGTTCTTC.

The sample holds many counts of this clone. The V call is TRBV14, the J call TRBJ2-1, with 8 bases lining up with TRBD2. Trimming removed 1 base from V and 3 bases from J; junction bases left unmatched: 2. The length of the CDR3 is 15 residues. Germline CDR1 is SGHDN and CDR2 is FVKESK. CDR3 in amino acids: CASSQVAGSYNEQFF. DNA of the CDR3: TGTGCCAGCAGCCAAGTAGCGGGAAGCTACAATGAGCAGTTCTTC.

In its sample, this clone was seen once. The chain is built from TRBV7-8 and TRBJ2-3; 7 bases fit TRBD1. In germline, CDR1 is SGHVS, CDR2 FQNEAQ. This CDR3 has 14 amino acids. The V segment lost 4 bases and the J segment 5 bases; nucleotides outside the gene matches: 6. The CDR3: CASSSRQGRDTQYF. In DNA, the CDR3 is TGTGCCAGCAGCTCGAGACAGGGCCGAGATACGCAGTATTTT.

The V call is TRBV28, the J call TRBJ1-2; 9 positions agree with TRBD1. Per germline, CDR1 MDHEN and CDR2 SYDVKM. The CDR3 loop spans 14 amino acids. V trimming: 6 bases; J trimming: 7 bases; junction bases outside the gene matches: 9. CDR3 sequence (DNA): TGTGCCAGCAGCTCTGGACAGGGGACGGTTGGCTACACCTTC. This sequence encodes CASSSGQGTVGYTF.

This clone showed up just a few times. The chain links TRBV5-6 to TRBJ2-7; TRBD1 matches at 12 bases. With V trimmed by 0 bases and J by 6 bases, 4 bases remained unmatched. The CDR3 is 15 residues long. Per germline, CDR1 SGHDT and CDR2 YYEEEE. The DNA of the CDR3 is TGTGCCAGCAGCTTGGTGGGGACAGGGGGCCTCGAGCAGTACTTC. It encodes CASSLVGTGGLEQYF.

This clone was recorded a few times. The chain combines TRBV29-1 with TRBJ2-7; D call uncertain. The germline V and J ends were trimmed by 4 bases and 3 bases, with 13 bases remaining between them. CDR1 is SQVTM and CDR2 is ANQGSEA in the germline V gene. This CDR3 is 13 amino acids long. In nucleotides, the CDR3 is TGCAGCGTTGTGGTAGGCGGTTACTACGAGCAGTACTTC. Translating gives CSVVVGGYYEQYF.

This clone has just a few counts. Within the sample, other DNA sequences also encode this same CDR3. CDR3 coding DNA: TGTGCCAGCTCACCACCCAGCGGCAATGAGCAGTTCTTC. Its translation: CASSPPSGNEQFF. The chain uses TRBV18 and TRBJ2-1; possibly TRBD2 for D (5 bases). The germline V and J ends were trimmed by 0 bases and 6 bases, with 6 bases remaining between them. Germline V gives CDR1 KGHSH, CDR2 LQKENI. The CDR3 covers 13 residues.

This clone was detected only a few times. This chain joins TRBV28 and TRBJ2-5; D remains ambiguous. Trimming left V 3 bases short and J 7 bases short, with 21 bases between. Germline CDR1 reads MDHEN; CDR2 reads SYDVKM. This CDR3 comprises 16 residues. CDR3 bases: TGTGCCAGCAGTTTTCCGGCAGCCCCGTCCTTTGTGACCCAGTACTTC. Protein product: CASSFPAAPSFVTQYF.

This clone was detected only a few times. This chain connects TRBV7-2 to TRBJ2-3, with a possible D match to TRBD1 (6 bases). CDR3 length: 17 amino acids. The V gene lost 1 base and the J gene lost 0 bases, with 14 bases spanning the gap. CDR1 and CDR2 (germline): SGHTA, FQGNSA. DNA of the CDR3: TGTGCCAGCAGCTTAGGGCCGACAGGTAGAAGCACAGATACGCAGTATTTT. This gives the protein CASSLGPTGRSTDTQYF.

V is TRBV7-3 and J is TRBJ2-2; D is unresolved. The CDR3 is 14 residues long. V was pared by 4 bases and J by 0 bases, with 6 bases between. Per the germline V gene, CDR1 is SGHTA and CDR2 is FQGTGA. As DNA, the CDR3 is TGTGCCAGCAGCTCCCGAACGAACACCGGGGAGCTGTTTTTT. Amino acid sequence: CASSSRTNTGELFF.

This clone appeared a few times. V is TRBV29-1 and J is TRBJ1-1; a possible D gene is TRBD1 (6 bases). Trimming took off 7 bases at V and 0 bases at J, with 9 bases between the two ends. From germline, CDR1 is SQVTM and CDR2 ANQGSEA. The CDR3 covers 12 residues. CDR3 sequence reads: CSGRQVNTEAFF. CDR3 bases: TGCAGCGGGCGACAGGTGAACACTGAAGCTTTCTTT.

This clone has only a few counts. The J gene is TRBJ1-6, the V gene TRBV7-9; 8 bases agree with TRBD1. Trimming took 4 bases from V and 2 from J; bases not matched to a gene: 7. Germline values: CDR1 SEHNR, CDR2 FQNEAQ (reference sequence). The CDR3 contains 17 residues. Here the CDR3 reads CASSSHRGNTYNSPLHF. CDR3 DNA: TGTGCCAGCAGCTCGCACAGGGGGAATACCTATAATTCACCCCTCCACTTT.

This chain joins TRBV30 and TRBJ2-2, with TRBD2 matching 10 bases. The trim removed 0 bases at V and 2 bases at J, leaving 6 bases unmatched. This CDR3 has 17 amino acids. From germline, CDR1 is GTSNPN and CDR2 SVGIG (reference sequence). CDR3 residues: CAWSVPILAGNTGELFF. The CDR3 bases are TGTGCCTGGAGTGTACCCATACTAGCGGGAAACACCGGGGAGCTGTTTTTT.

V is TRBV29-1 and J is TRBJ2-7, with D unclear. The DNA matches TRBJ2-1 better at its end, which makes the J call doubtful. Germline-derived CDR1 and CDR2 are SQVTM and ANQGSEA. The CDR3 runs to 13 residues. The CDR3 coding sequence is TGCAGCGTTGTTGAAGTCTTAATGAATGAGCAGTTCTTC. Translation gives CSVVEVLMNEQFF.

This clone was detected only a few times. Other DNA variants within this sample encode the same CDR3. The chain combines TRBV7-9 with TRBJ2-7, with 8 bases lining up with TRBD1. CDR1 is SEHNR and CDR2 is FQNEAQ in the germline V gene (reference sequence). V shed 3 bases, J shed 4 bases, and the junction held 5 bases outside the gene matches. The CDR3 is 14 amino acids. This CDR3 is CASSLAGGSYEQYV. CDR3 bases: TGTGCCAGCAGCTTGGCAGGGGGCTCTTACGAGCAGTACGTC.

A word on this clone: A much larger clone sits a single nucleotide away, making a read error possible. The chain links TRBV29-1 to TRBJ2-7; D remains unclear. This CDR3 spans 12 amino acids. The V end lost 7 bases, the J end lost 0 bases, and 10 bases lay between the germline ends. CDR1 is SQVTM, CDR2 ANQGSEA, per germline. CDR3 DNA sequence: TGCAGCGGTGTTGCCAACTCCTACGAGCAGTACTTC. Its translation: CSGVANSYEQYF.

This clone turned up a few times. The J gene is TRBJ2-1, the V gene TRBV7-9, with a weak D call TRBD2 (6 bases). The CDR3 spans 14 residues. Trimming took 3 bases from V and 7 from J, leaving 13 bases between them. From germline, CDR1 is SEHNR and CDR2 FQNEAQ (reference sequence). The CDR3 reads CASSLEGPRNEQFF. CDR3 DNA sequence: TGTGCCAGCAGCTTGGAGGGCCCAAGAAATGAGCAGTTCTTC.

V is TRBV15 and J is TRBJ2-1; D perhaps matches TRBD2 (6 bases). CDR3 size: 16 residues. Germline V lookup: CDR1 LNHNV, CDR2 YYDKDF (reference sequence). Trimming removed 0 bases at V and 0 bases at J, with 9 bases between. CDR3 nucleotides: TGTGCCACCAGCAGAGATTTGGGGGGCTCCTACAATGAGCAGTTCTTC. The encoded protein is CATSRDLGGSYNEQFF.

This clone was observed a handful of times. This chain uses TRBV7-2 with TRBJ2-3; 10 bases fit TRBD1. CDR1 and CDR2 from the germline V gene are SGHTA and FQGNSA. This CDR3 region has 16 residues. V gave up 2 bases and J gave up 10 bases; unmatched junction bases: 12. The CDR3 loop reads CASSLSTGGAGVPQYF. CDR3 nucleotides: TGTGCCAGCAGCTTATCGACAGGGGGCGCAGGAGTGCCGCAGTATTTT.

This clone showed up just a few times. The J gene is TRBJ2-1, the V gene TRBV5-4; TRBD2 might be the D (6 bases). The V and J ends lost 1 base and 7 bases respectively, with 15 bases between them. CDR3 size: 15 residues. Germline-derived CDR1 and CDR2 are SGHNT and YYREEE (reference sequence). CDR3 region: CASSLYGRYMNEQFF. The CDR3 bases are TGTGCCAGCAGCTTGTATGGGAGGTACATGAATGAGCAGTTCTTC.

The J gene is TRBJ2-5, the V gene TRBV29-1, with 11 bases aligning to TRBD2. The DNA end lines up better with TRBJ2-7; the J call may be wrong. Per germline, CDR1 SQVTM and CDR2 ANQGSEA. The CDR3 runs to 13 residues. CDR3 nucleotide sequence: TGCAGCGTCGGACTAGCGGGCTCCTACGAGCAGTACTTC. Its protein product is CSVGLAGSYEQYF.